This record looks at one T cell receptor beta chain sequence and its context. The target antigen is unknown. TCRdb reprocessed the reads via MiXCR and lists one record per CDR3 protein. Of 310,000 or so distinct CDR3 sequences in the sample, 9.6% were seen once. The entry originates in a study of T cell repertoires in cytomegalovirus infection. Across the study: Public TCR beta signatures indicated both CMV infection and matching HLA type. Study observations and caveats: The ex vivo response showed dominance by HLA-C-restricted CMV-specific TCR beta clonotypes. Summed public TCR beta family frequency identified CMV carriers bearing the relevant HLA.

CDR1 LNHDA and CDR2 SQIVND come from the germline V gene (reference sequence). This CDR3 spans 15 amino acids. Trimming took off 7 bases at V and 3 bases at J, with 17 bases between the two ends. This receptor was taken from a human donor in good health (CMV status not recorded). Some clones in this sample may be carry-over from other donors' samples. Sequences were obtained from PBMCs. The J gene is TRBJ2-3, the V gene TRBV19; D may match TRBD1 or TRBD2 (5 bases each). CDR3 coding DNA: TGTGCCAGTACCCGGGGCTTCTCTCGAACAGATACGCAGTATTTT. Its protein product is CASTRGFSRTDTQYF.